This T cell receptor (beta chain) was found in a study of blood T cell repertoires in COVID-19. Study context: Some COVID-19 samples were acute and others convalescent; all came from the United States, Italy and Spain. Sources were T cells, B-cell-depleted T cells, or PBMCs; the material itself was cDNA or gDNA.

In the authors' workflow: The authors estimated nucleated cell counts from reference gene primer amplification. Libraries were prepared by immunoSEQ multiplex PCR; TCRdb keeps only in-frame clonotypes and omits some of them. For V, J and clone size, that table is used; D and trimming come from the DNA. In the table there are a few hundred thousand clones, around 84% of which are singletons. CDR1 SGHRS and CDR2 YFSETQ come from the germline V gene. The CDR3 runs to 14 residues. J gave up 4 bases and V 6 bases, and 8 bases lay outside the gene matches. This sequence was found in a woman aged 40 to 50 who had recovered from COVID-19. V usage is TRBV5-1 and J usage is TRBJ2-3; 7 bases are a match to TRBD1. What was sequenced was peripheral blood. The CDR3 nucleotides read TGCGCCAGCATAAGAGGGGGCGCGGCAGATACGCAGTATTTT. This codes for CASIRGGAADTQYF.